This T cell receptor beta chain was sequenced during a study of blood T cell repertoires in COVID-19. Study at large: Spain, Italy and the United States supplied samples that represented acute and convalescent COVID-19. PBMCs, B-cell-depleted T cells, or T cells were the source of the cDNA or gDNA that made up the material.

CDR3 length: 15 amino acids. V lost 2 bases and J lost 2; bases outside the gene matches: 2. Looked up from germline, CDR1 is LGHNA and CDR2 is YNFKEQ. The authors' processing: Counts of nucleated cells, estimated from reference gene primer amplification, were obtained. The data were produced by immunoSEQ multiplex PCR, yet TCRdb's version contains in-frame clones alone and is incomplete. V and J calls plus clone size are reproduced from that table; the DNA served to infer D and trimming. The table has 60,000 to 75,000 clones, 88% seen once; the top ten hold about 1.4%. The clonotype was recovered from a human donor in a cohort sampled during active COVID-19. The chain carries TRBV4-2 and TRBJ2-2; 7 bases align to TRBD1. The source material was peripheral blood. Here the CDR3 reads CASSQWDSNTGELFF. CDR3 bases: TGTGCCAGCAGCCAATGGGACAGCAACACCGGGGAGCTGTTTTTT.